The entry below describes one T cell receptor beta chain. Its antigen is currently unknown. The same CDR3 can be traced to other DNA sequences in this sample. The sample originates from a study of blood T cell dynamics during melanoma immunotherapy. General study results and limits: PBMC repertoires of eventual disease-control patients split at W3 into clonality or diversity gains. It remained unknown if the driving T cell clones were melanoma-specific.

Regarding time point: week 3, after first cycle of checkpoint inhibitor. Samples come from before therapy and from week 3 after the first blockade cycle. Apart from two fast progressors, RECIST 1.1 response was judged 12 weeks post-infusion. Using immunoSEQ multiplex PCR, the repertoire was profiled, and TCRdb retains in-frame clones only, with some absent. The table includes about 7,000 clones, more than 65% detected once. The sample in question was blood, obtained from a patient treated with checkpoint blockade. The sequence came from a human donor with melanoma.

CDR3 amino acids: CASSPAGAWEKLFF. DNA of the CDR3: TGTGCCAGCAGCCCGGCGGGGGCCTGGGAAAAACTGTTTTTT. The chain employs TRBV7-9 and TRBJ1-4, with a weak D call TRBD1 (6 bases). Germline V gives CDR1 SEHNR, CDR2 FQNEAQ (reference sequence). The CDR3 extends over 14 amino acids. V shed 5 bases and J shed 8 bases, with 15 bases lying between them.